The entry below describes one TCR beta chain. Its antigen is unknown. The data stem from a study of response to subunit inactivated influenza vaccine. Overall study results and limits: Authors suggested each seasonal flu vaccination may recruit only limited numbers of new T cells.

Trimming pared 3 bases from V and 0 bases from J, leaving 6 bases between. Germline V gene lookup returns CDR1 MNHEY and CDR2 SVGAGI. The CDR3 has 15 amino acids. TCRdb reprocessed the RT-PCR reads via MiXCR and lists one record per CDR3 protein. Among over 750,000 distinct CDR3 sequences listed, about 20% were seen once. The sequence was obtained from a man between 50 and 59 years old who received an inactivated influenza vaccine. The chain is built from TRBV6-5 and TRBJ2-6, with D uncertain. Material: PBMCs from blood, obtained 4 to 6 days after vaccination. The DNA for the CDR3 is TGTGCCAGCAGTTATGATAACTCTGGGGCCAACGTCCTGACTTTC. Protein sequence: CASSYDNSGANVLTF.